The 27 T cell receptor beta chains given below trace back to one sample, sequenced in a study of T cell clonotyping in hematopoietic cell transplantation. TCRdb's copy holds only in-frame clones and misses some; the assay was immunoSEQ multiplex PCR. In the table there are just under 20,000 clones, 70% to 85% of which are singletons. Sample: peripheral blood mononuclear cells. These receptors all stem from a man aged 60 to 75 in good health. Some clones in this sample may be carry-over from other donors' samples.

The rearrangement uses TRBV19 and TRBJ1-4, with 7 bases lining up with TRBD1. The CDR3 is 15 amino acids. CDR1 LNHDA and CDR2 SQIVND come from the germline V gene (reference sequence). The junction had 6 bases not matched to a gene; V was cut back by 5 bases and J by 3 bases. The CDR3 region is CASSRKGASNEKLFF. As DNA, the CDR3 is TGTGCCAGTAGTCGAAAGGGGGCATCTAATGAAAAACTGTTTTTT.

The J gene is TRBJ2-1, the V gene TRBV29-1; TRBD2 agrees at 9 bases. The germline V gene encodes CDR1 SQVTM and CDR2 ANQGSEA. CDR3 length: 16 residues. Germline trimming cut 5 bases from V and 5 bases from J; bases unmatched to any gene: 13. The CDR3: CSVQPLTSGTNNEQFF. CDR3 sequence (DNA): TGCAGCGTTCAACCCCTGACTAGCGGAACAAACAATGAGCAGTTCTTC.

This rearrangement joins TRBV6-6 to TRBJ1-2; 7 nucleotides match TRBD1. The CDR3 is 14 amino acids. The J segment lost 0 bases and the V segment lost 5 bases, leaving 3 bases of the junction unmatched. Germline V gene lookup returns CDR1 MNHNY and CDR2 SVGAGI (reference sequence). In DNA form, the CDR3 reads TGTGCCAGCAGTGGGACAGCCTCTAACTATGGCTACACCTTC. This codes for CASSGTASNYGYTF.

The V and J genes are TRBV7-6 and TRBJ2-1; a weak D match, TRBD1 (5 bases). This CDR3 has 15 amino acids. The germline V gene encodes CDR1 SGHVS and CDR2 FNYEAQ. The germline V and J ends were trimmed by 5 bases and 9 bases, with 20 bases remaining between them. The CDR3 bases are TGTGCCAGCAGCCCGAATTGGGGCCTCCCCGGTGAGCAGTTCTTC. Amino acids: CASSPNWGLPGEQFF.

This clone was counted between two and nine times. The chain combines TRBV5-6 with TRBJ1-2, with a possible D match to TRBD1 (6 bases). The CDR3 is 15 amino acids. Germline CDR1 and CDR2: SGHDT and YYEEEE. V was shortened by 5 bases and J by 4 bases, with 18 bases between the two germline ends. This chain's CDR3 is CASRIGEGVTYGYTF. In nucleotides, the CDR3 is TGTGCCAGCAGGATTGGGGAGGGGGTTACCTATGGCTACACCTTC.

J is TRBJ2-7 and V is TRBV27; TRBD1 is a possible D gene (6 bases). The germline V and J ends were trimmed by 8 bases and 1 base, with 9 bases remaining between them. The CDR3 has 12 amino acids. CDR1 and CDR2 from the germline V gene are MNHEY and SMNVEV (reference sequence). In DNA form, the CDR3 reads TGTGCCAGCCGAGGGGGATCCTACGAGCAGTACTTC. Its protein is CASRGGSYEQYF.

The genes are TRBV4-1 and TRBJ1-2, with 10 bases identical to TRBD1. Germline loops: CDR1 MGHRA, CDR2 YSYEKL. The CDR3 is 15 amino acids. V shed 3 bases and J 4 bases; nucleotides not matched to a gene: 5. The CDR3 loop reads CASSQPGTGAYGYTF. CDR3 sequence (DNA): TGCGCCAGCAGCCAGCCCGGGACAGGGGCCTATGGCTACACCTTC.

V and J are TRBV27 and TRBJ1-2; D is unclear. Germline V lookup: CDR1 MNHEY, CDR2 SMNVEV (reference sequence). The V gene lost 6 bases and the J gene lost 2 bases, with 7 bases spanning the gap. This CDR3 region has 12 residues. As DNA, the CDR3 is TGTGCCAGCAGGAGGGCCAACTATGGCTACACCTTC. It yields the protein CASRRANYGYTF.

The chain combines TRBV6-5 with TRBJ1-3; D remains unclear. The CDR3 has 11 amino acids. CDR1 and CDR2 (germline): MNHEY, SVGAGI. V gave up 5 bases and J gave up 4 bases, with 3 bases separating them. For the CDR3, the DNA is TGTGCCAGCAGTCAGGGAAACACCATATATTTT. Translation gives CASSQGNTIYF.

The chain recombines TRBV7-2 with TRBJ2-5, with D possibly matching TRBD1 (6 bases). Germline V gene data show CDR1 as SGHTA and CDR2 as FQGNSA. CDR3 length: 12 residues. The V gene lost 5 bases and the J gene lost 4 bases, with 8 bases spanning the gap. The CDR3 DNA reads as TGTGCCAGCAGCCAACAGGGAGAGACCCAGTACTTC. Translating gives CASSQQGETQYF.

CDR3 in DNA: TGTGCCAGCAGCTTCGGGGTCCGACAGGGGGTGGACGAGCAGTACTTC. Its translation is CASSFGVRQGVDEQYF. The V gene is TRBV11-3, the J gene TRBJ2-7; 9 bases match TRBD1. The CDR3 extends over 16 amino acids. Germline loops: CDR1 SGHNT, CDR2 YENEEA. V dropped 3 bases and J dropped 5; count of bases not matched to a gene: 11.

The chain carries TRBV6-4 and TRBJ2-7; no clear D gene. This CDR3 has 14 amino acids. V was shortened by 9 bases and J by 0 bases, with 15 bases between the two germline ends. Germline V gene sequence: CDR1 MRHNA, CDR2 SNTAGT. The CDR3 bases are TGTGCCAGTAAAACATCCTCGAGCTCCTACGAGCAGTACTTC. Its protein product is CASKTSSSSYEQYF.

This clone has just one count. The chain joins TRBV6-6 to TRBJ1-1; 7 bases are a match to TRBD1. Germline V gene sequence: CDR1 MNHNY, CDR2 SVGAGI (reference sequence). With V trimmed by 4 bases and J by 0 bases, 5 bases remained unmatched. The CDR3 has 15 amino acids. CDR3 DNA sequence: TGTGCCAGCAGTTCTTGGGACAGTTTGAACACTGAAGCTTTCTTT. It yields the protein CASSSWDSLNTEAFF.

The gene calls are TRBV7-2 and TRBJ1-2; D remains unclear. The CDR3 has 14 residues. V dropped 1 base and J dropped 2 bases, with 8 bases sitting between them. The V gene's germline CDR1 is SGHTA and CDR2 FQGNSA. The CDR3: CASSLEAVNYGYTF. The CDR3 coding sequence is TGTGCCAGCAGCTTAGAGGCCGTCAACTATGGCTACACCTTC.

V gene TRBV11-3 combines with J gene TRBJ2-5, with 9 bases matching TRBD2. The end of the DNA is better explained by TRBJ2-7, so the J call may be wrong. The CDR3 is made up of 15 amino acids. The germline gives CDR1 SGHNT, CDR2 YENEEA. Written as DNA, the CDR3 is TGTGCCAGCAGTCCTCCTAGCGGGACTTACTACGAGCAGTACTTC. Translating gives CASSPPSGTYYEQYF.

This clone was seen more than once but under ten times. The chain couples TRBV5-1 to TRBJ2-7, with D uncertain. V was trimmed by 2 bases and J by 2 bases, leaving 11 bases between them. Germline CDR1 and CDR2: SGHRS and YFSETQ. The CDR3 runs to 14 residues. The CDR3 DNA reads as TGCGCCAGCAGCTTTGGCGGTTCGCCCTACGAGCAGTACTTC. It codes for CASSFGGSPYEQYF. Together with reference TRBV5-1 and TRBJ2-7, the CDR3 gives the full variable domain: KAGVTQTPRYLIKTRGQQVTLSCSPISGHRSVSWYQQTPGQGLQFLFEYFSETQRNKGNFPGRFSGRQFSNSRSEMNVSTLELGDSALYLCASSFGGSPYEQYFGPGTRLTVT.

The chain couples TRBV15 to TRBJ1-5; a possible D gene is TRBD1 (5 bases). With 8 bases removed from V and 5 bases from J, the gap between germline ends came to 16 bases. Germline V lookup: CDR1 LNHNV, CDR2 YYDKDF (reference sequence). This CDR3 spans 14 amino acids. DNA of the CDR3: TGTGCCACCGGATGGGGGACGGAAGATCAGCCCCAGCATTTT. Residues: CATGWGTEDQPQHF.

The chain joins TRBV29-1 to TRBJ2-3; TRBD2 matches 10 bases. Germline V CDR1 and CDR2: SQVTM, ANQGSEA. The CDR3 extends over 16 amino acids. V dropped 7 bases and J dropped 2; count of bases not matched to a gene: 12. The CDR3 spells CSGWTSGNEPTDTQYF. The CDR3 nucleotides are TGCAGCGGATGGACTAGCGGAAACGAACCCACAGATACGCAGTATTTT.

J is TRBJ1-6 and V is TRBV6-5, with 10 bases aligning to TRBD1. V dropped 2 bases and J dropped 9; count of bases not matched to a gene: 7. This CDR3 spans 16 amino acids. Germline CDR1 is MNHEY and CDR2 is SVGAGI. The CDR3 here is CASSYDRGQGTSPLHF. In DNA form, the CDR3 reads TGTGCCAGCAGTTACGACAGGGGACAGGGGACTTCACCCCTCCACTTT.

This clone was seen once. CDR3 nucleotides: TGCGCCAGCGGGGGAACCTTCGGACAGGGAGCTGGGGCCAACGTCCTGACTTTC. It codes for CASGGTFGQGAGANVLTF. This chain connects TRBV5-1 to TRBJ2-6, with 8 bases aligning to TRBD1. Looked up from germline, CDR1 is SGHRS and CDR2 is YFSETQ. The CDR3 extends over 18 amino acids. Trimming at V came to 7 bases and at J to 2 bases, leaving 14 bases not matched to a gene.

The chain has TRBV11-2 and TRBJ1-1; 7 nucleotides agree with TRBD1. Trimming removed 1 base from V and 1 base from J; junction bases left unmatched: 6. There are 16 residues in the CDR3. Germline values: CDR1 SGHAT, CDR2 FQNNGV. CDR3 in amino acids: CASSLVMGQPNTEAFF. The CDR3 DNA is TGTGCCAGCAGCTTAGTAATGGGACAGCCGAACACTGAAGCTTTCTTT.

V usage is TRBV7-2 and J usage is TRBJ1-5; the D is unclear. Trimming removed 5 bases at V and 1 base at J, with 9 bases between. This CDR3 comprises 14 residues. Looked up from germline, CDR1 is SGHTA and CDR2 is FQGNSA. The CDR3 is CASSPRGSNQPQHF. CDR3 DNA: TGTGCCAGCAGCCCCCGTGGGAGCAATCAGCCCCAGCATTTT.

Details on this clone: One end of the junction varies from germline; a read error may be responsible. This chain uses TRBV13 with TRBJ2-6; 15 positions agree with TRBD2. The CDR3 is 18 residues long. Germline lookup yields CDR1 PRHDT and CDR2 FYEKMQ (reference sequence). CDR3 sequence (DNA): TGTGCCAGCAGCCGGGGGACTAGCGGGGGGTCTGGGGGCAACGTCCTGACTTTC. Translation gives CASSRGTSGGSGGNVLTF.

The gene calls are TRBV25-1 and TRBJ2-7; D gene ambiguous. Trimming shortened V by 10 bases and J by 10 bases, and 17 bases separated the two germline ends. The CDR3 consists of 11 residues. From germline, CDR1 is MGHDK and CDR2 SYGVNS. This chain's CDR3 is CATPSGRLQYF. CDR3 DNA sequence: TGTGCCACCCCGTCCGGACGCCTCCAGTACTTC.

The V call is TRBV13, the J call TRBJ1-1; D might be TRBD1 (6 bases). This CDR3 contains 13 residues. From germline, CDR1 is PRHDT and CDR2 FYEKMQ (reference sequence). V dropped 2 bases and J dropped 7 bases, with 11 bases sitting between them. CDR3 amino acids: CASSLSDSYEAFF. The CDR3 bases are TGTGCCAGCAGCTTATCGGACAGCTATGAAGCTTTCTTT.

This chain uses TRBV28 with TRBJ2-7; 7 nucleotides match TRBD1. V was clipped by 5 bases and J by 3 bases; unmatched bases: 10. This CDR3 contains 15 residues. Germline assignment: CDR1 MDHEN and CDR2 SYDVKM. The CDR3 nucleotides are TGTGCCAGCAGTATCCGGCGATGGGACAGCTACGAGCAGTACTTC. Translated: CASSIRRWDSYEQYF.

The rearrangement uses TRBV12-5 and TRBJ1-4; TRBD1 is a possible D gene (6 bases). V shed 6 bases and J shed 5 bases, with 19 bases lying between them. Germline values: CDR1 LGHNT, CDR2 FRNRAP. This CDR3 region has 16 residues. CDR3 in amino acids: CASGQPLDRKNEKLFF. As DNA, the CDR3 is TGTGCTAGTGGCCAACCCTTGGACAGAAAGAATGAAAAACTGTTTTTT.